The present T cell receptor beta chain was sequenced within a study of naive and memory T cell subsets (dated by TCRdb to the late 2010s). Study-wide context: An open-source, UMI-based TCR alpha and beta sequencing pipeline was applied to sorted naive and memory peripheral blood T cell subsets. RNA was DNase-treated and reverse transcribed with TCR constant-region primers, mostly using SuperScript III. Complete agreement was observed between the functional CMV T cell responses and the IgG serology results. The paper as a whole reports these results and caveats: The repertoire findings for the naive and memory subsets could not be validated against a ground truth, as none was available. After error correction, over 90% of naive TCR sequences appeared only once, giving much steeper abundance distributions than memory subsets. In both CD4 and CD8 cells, a rise in Gini index and a fall in Shannon and inverse Simpson diversity were observed from naive through CM, EM and EMRA. RNA-based TCR counts may be affected by expression changes linked to T cell activation and differentiation. Clonotypes were defined as single alpha or beta chain sequences, not paired alpha/beta receptors. A power law was followed by TCR abundance, with an exponent that differed between naive and memory subsets but was consistent across the three individuals.

The library was obtained by UMI-ligation and nested PCR. An equimolar mix of two oligonucleotides covering both TRBC1 and TRBC2 was used as the beta constant-region primer. The ligated cDNA went through four rounds of PCR with nested alpha and beta constant-region primers together with the SP2 primer. A single-stranded oligonucleotide carrying the SP2 primer and a 12-nucleotide UMI was ligated to the 3' end of the cDNA by T4 RNA ligase 1. Incubation of the ligation reaction was carried out at 16 degrees C for roughly 18-24 hours. PCR2 was typically run as a SYBR Green qPCR and stopped at a predetermined threshold to prevent over-amplification. Agencourt AMPure XP magnetic beads were used for all purifications after the first. Libraries were quantified by Qubit and checked on a TapeStation, where a main peak was expected near 650 bp. The pooled libraries were sequenced on an Illumina MiSeq using v2 2x251 paired-end kits, which usually yielded roughly 0.95-2.1 million reads per sample. Each sample's library went into the pool at roughly 4.4 nM, and roughly 4.5-7.5% PhiX was added to help with cluster recognition. The published analysis was carried out like this. FASTQ reads processed by Demultiplexor were assigned V and J genes by Decombinator through tag matching that tolerated a single base-pair mismatch. Collapsinator used UMIs to correct both sequencing errors and frequency errors arising from PCR heterogeneity. TCRs were translated and CDR3s were extracted from the conserved cysteine to the FGXG phenylalanine by CDR3Translator, with non-productive sequences being flagged. Gini, Shannon entropy and inverse Simpson indices were calculated on repertoires subsampled to equal numbers of UMI-defined TCRs. Within the linear range, a power law was fitted to clonotype abundance distributions using maximum likelihood. When run on a single naive CD8 sample, MIGEC and the pipeline yielded similar UMI counts, similar unique TCR numbers and similar clonal distributions. A set of 7,322 CMV-associated CDR3 sequences, compiled from VDJdb and a published dataset, was used to search the repertoires. Starting from the raw public reads, TCRdb applied fastp trimming at Q25, assembled clones with MiXCR and retained in-frame beta chains. A single entry per CDR3 protein holds the most common genes and DNA from its merged rows. For this entry, the V and J calls and clone size follow TCRdb and not the study's own pipeline. The sample yields over 30,000 distinct CDR3 sequences; around a sixth were counted once. The ten largest clonotypes hold 3.4% of the sample.

In regard to this clonotype: It lacks a known antigen. A much larger clone differs by one base, so this may be a read error.

Separate amplification of TCR alpha and beta chain libraries was performed from the second PCR step onward. CMV status of each donor was established by measuring IFNgamma production from CD4+ T cells after fresh PBMCs were stimulated overnight with CMV viral lysate. CD4 T cells were positively selected using Miltenyi beads, after which CD8 T cells were positively selected from the CD4-negative fraction. Cells stained for CD3, CD4, CD8, CD45RA, CD27 and a live/dead dye were sorted on a BD Aria II into four subsets by CD45RA and CD27. For sorting, CD45RA-CD27- cells were defined as effector memory cells, while CD45RA+CD27- cells were defined as EMRA cells. Blood came from a few healthy volunteers, each fractionated into CD4 and CD8 T cells and then into four differentiation subsets. About 110 ml of peripheral blood was taken from each donor, and PBMC were separated by density-gradient centrifugation on Ficoll-Paque PLUS. Sorted cells were lysed in RLT buffer, and RNA was extracted with a Qiagen RNeasy kit and stored at -80°C.

From the germline V gene, CDR1 is SQVTM and CDR2 is ANQGSEA. From its cysteine to its phenylalanine, the CDR3 spans 14 amino acids. Only the CDR3 portion is preserved as DNA: 42 bases, with reading frame beginning at the first base. Recombination linked TRBV29-1 to TRBJ2-7; 10 bases in the junction line up with TRBD2. The sequence came from a human donor in good health. The specimen was effector memory CD4+ T cells from blood. The sample's cell subset or site label is to be understood as: effector memory, CD45RA- CD27-. The nucleotides are TGCAGCGCTGAAGACCCTAGCGGGAGCTACGAGCAGTACTTC. Protein translation: CSAEDPSGSYEQYF.